This paragraph reports one TCR beta chain. Its target is not known. The sample comes from a study of T cell responses to AZD1222 COVID-19 vaccine. Study conclusions and caveats: Only a handful of AZD1222 recipients, several in all, had baseline seropositivity. Spike-specific TCR breadth and depth grew following two AZD1222 doses. Per reports, nearly half of all spike-specific TCRs target regions that are unmutated in variants.

TCRdb keeps only in-frame clones here, not all; method: immunoSEQ multiplex PCR. The table has more than 95,000 clones, approximately 90% seen once. The TCR originated in an adult in good health. The material sequenced was peripheral blood, taken on day 0 of MenACWY control vaccination.

The CDR3 sequence: CSVANGPTSIPDTQYF. The CDR3 DNA is TGCAGCGTCGCGAACGGGCCCACAAGTATCCCAGATACGCAGTATTTT. The chain is built from TRBV29-1 and TRBJ2-3; unclear D gene. Trimming pared 6 bases from V and 4 bases from J, leaving 23 bases between. Germline CDR1 reads SQVTM; CDR2 reads ANQGSEA. This CDR3 spans 16 amino acids.